This T cell receptor beta chain was captured by sequencing in a study of cytomegalovirus exposure and HLA in healthy donors. The CDR3 spans 13 residues. The V end lost 2 bases, the J end lost 1 base, and 6 bases lay between the germline ends. In germline, CDR1 is KGHSH, CDR2 LQKENI. The method was immunoSEQ multiplex PCR; TCRdb's version includes in-frame clones alone and lacks a portion of them. The repertoire holds about 130,000 clones, with about 96% as singletons. The study, taken as a whole, reports: The classifier reportedly diagnosed cytomegalovirus status with high sensitivity and specificity. The tendency of first-cohort TCR clusters to co-occur in the 120 or so validation repertoires was identified by a subsequent analysis. The authors enumerated under 200 TCR beta chains as linked to cytomegalovirus.

The approximately 120-subject validation cohort, separate from the approximately 660-subject first cohort, included the donors. Comment on this clone: Its matching antigen is unknown.

This TCR was recovered from a man younger than 35 in good health and CMV-seronegative. Sequenced input: PBMCs. This chain connects TRBV18 to TRBJ2-7; D gene ambiguous. The CDR3 nucleotides are TGTGCCAGCTCACCAGGCTCTTCCTACGAGCAGTACTTC. It specifies CASSPGSSYEQYF.